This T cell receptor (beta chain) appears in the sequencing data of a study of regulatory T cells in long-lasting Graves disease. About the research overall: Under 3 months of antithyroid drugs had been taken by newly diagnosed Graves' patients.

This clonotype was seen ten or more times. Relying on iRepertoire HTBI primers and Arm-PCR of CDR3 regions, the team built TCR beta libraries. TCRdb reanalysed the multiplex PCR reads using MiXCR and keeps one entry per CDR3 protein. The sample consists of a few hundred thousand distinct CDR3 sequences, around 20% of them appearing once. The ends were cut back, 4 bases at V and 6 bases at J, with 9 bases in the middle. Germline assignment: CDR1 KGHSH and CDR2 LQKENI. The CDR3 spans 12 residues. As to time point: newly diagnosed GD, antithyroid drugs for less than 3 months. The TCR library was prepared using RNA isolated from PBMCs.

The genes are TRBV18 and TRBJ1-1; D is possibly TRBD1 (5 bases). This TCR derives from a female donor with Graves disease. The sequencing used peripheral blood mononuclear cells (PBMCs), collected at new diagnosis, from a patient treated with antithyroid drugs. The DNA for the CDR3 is TGTGCCAGCTCACTAGGGGTGGCTGAAGCTTTCTTT. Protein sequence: CASSLGVAEAFF.